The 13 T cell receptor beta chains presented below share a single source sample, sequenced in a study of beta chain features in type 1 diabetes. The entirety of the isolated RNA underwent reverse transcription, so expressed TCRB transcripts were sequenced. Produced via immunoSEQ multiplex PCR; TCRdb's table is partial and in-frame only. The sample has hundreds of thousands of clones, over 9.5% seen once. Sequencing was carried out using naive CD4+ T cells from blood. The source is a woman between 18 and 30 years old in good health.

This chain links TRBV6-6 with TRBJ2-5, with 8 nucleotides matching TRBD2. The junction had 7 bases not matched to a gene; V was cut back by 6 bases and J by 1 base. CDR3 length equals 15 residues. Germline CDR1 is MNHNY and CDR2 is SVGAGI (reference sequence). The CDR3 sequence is CASRLLAGFQETQYF. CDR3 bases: TGTGCCAGCAGACTCCTAGCGGGCTTCCAAGAGACCCAGTACTTC.

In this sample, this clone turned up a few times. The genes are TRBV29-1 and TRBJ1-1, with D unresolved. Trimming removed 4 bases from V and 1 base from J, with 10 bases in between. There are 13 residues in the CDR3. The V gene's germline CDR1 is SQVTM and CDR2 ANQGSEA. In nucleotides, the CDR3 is TGCAGCGTTGTAAGGCAGCAGAACACTGAAGCTTTCTTT. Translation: CSVVRQQNTEAFF.

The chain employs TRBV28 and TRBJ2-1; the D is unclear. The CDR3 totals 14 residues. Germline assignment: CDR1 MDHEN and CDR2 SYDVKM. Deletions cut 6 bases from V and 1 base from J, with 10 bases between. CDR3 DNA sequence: TGTGCCAGCAGCCCCGAGCCTTCCTACAATGAGCAGTTCTTC. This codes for CASSPEPSYNEQFF.

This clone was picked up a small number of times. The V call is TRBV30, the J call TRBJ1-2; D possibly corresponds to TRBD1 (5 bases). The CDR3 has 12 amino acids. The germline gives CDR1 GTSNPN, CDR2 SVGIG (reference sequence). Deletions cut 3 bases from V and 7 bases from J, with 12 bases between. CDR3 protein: CAWRKGTTGYTF. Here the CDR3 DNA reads TGTGCCTGGAGGAAGGGGACCACTGGCTACACCTTC.

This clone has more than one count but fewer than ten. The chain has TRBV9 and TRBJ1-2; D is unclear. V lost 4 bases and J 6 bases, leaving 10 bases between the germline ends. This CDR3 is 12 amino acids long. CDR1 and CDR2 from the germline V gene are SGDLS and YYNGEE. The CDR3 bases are TGTGCCAGCAGCCTGAGGCCGCATGGCTACACCTTC. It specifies CASSLRPHGYTF.

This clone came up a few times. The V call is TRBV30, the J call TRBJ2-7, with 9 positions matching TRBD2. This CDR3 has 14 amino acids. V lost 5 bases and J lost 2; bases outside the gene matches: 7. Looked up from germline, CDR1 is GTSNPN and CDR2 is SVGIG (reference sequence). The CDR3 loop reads CAWASSGITYEQYF. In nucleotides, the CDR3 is TGTGCCTGGGCCTCTAGCGGGATTACCTACGAGCAGTACTTC.

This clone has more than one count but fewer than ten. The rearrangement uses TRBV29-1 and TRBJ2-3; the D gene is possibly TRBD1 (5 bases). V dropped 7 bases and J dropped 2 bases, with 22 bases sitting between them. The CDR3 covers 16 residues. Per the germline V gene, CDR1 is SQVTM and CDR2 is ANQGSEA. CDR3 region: CSAEGAAETLTDTQYF. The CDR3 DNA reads TGCAGCGCCGAAGGGGCGGCGGAAACCCTCACAGATACGCAGTATTTT.

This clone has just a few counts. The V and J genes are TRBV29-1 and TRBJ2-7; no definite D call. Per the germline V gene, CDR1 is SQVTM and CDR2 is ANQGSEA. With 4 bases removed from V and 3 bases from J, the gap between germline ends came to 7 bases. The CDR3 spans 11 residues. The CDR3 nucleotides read TGCAGCGTTGGGGATTACTACGAGCAGTACGTC. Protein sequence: CSVGDYYEQYV.

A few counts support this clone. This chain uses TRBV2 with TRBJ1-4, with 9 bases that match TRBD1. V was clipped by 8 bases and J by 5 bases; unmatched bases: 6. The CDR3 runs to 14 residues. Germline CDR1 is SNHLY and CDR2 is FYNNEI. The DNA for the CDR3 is TGTGCCAGCCGAGTAACAGGGGGCAATGAAAAACTGTTTTTT. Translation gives CASRVTGGNEKLFF. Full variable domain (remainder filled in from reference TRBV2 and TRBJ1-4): EPEVTQTPSHQVTQMGQEVILRCVPISNHLYFYWYRQILGQKVEFLVSFYNNEISEKSEIFDDQFSVERPDGSNFTLKIRSTKLEDSAMYFCASRVTGGNEKLFFGSGTQLSVL.

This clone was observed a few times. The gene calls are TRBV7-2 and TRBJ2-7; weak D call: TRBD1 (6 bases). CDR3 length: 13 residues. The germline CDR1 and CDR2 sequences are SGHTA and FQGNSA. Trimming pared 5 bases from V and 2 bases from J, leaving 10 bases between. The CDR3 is CASSHGDTYEQYF. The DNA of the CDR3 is TGTGCCAGCAGCCACGGGGACACCTACGAGCAGTACTTC.

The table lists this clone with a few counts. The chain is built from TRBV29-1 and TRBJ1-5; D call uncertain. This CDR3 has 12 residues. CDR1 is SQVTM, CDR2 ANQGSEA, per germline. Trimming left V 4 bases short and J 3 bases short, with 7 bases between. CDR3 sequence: CSVGHFNQPQHF. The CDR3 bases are TGCAGCGTTGGACACTTCAATCAGCCCCAGCATTTT.

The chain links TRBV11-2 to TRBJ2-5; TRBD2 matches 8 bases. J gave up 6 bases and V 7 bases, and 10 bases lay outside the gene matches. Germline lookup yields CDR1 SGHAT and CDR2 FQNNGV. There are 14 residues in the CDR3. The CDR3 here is CASKGSGSMKTQYF. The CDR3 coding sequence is TGTGCCAGCAAGGGGAGCGGGAGTATGAAGACCCAGTACTTC.

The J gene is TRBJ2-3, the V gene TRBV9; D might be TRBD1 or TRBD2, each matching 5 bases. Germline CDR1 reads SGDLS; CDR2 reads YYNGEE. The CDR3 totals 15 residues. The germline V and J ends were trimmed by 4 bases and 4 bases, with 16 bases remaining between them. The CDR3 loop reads CASSKERGAPDTQYF. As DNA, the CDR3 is TGTGCCAGCAGCAAAGAGAGAGGGGCCCCAGATACGCAGTATTTT.